One sample yielded the 22 T cell receptor beta chains listed below, sequenced in a study of breast tumors, draining lymph nodes, adjacent tissues (dated by TCRdb to 2016 to 2018). The protocol used for the library was multiplex PCR. For sequencing, an Illumina HiSeq 2000 was employed. TCRdb applied fastp at Q25 and MiXCR to the public reads, then kept only in-frame beta chains. Entries that share a CDR3 protein sequence are merged under the most common genes and DNA. The sample has about 130,000 distinct CDR3 sequences on record, just under 20% of them singletons. Roughly 3.5% of the sample lies in the top ten. The axillary draining lymph nodes of breast cancer patients were the source of the lymph node samples. Source material: axillary lymph node tissue. These receptors were obtained from a female donor with breast cancer. Some clones in this sample may be carry-over from other donors' samples.

This clonotype showed up many times. The genes are TRBV7-6 and TRBJ2-5; D is possibly TRBD1 (5 bases). The V end lost 2 bases, the J end lost 1 base, and 17 bases lay between the germline ends. The CDR3 consists of 17 residues. Germline CDR1 and CDR2: SGHVS and FNYEAQ. The DNA for the CDR3 is TGTGCCAGCAGCTTATTTGAAGGGAATAGGGGCCAAGAGACCCAGTACTTC. Encoded protein: CASSLFEGNRGQETQYF.

DNA of the CDR3: TGTGCCAGCAGCCCCCGGGTTCAGGAGGCCGGGGAGCTGTTTTTT. Translated, it gives CASSPRVQEAGELFF. The genes are TRBV2 and TRBJ2-2; a weak D match, TRBD2 (5 bases). CDR3 length: 15 amino acids. V lost 6 bases and J 6 bases, leaving 17 bases between the germline ends. CDR1 is SNHLY and CDR2 is FYNNEI in the germline V gene.

Comments on this clonotype: A much bigger clone sits one base away, suggesting this may be a read error. This chain uses TRBV5-4 with TRBJ2-1; the match to TRBD2 covers 13 bases. CDR3 length equals 16 residues. Germline lookup yields CDR1 SGHNT and CDR2 YYREEE (reference sequence). Trimming cost V 4 bases and J 5 bases; bases outside gene matches: 6. DNA for the CDR3: TGTGCCAGCAGCCGGACTAGCGGGAGAATAGACAATGAGCAGTTCTTC. Protein product: CASSRTSGRIDNEQFF. Full variable domain (outside the CDR3, taken from reference TRBV5-4 and TRBJ2-1): ETGVTQSPTHLIKTRGQQVTLRCSSQSGHNTVSWYQQALGQGPQFIFQYYREEENGRGNFPPRFSGLQFPNYSSELNVNALELDDSALYLCASSRTSGRIDNEQFFGPGTRLTVL.

This clonotype appeared many times. This sequence joins TRBV20-1 and TRBJ2-1, with 8 nucleotides matching TRBD1. Germline values: CDR1 DFQATT, CDR2 SNEGSKA (reference sequence). The CDR3 runs to 14 residues. With V trimmed by 5 bases and J by 1 base, 4 bases remained unmatched. CDR3 bases: TGCAGTGCTTCGGACAGGGCATCCTACAATGAGCAGTTCTTC. Its translation: CSASDRASYNEQFF.

Many counts were recorded for this clonotype. The V and J genes are TRBV29-1 and TRBJ2-5, with TRBD2 matching over 14 bases. There are 14 residues in the CDR3. The V gene's germline CDR1 is SQVTM and CDR2 ANQGSEA. With V trimmed by 4 bases and J by 5 bases, 3 bases remained unmatched. The CDR3 DNA is TGCAGCGTTGGGGGACTAGCGGGAGTGGAGACCCAGTACTTC. Translation: CSVGGLAGVETQYF.

This clonotype showed up many times. At one end, the junction sequence differs from germline, possibly due to a read error. The V gene is TRBV6-2 or TRBV6-3, the J gene TRBJ2-5, with 11 bases lining up with TRBD2. This CDR3 has 17 residues. Per the germline V gene, CDR1 is MNHEY and CDR2 is SVGEGT. The CDR3 is CASSLHRLAGHQETQYF. In DNA form, the CDR3 reads TGTGCCAGCAGCCTACATCGACTAGCGGGACACCAGGAGACCCAGTACTTC.

Many counts were recorded for this clonotype. V and J are TRBV7-2 and TRBJ2-5; 11 nucleotides align to TRBD1. Germline loops: CDR1 SGHTA, CDR2 FQGNSA. The J segment lost 5 bases and the V segment lost 3 bases, leaving 5 bases of the junction unmatched. The CDR3 runs to 15 residues. The CDR3: CASSFAGQGGETQYF. The CDR3 DNA reads TGTGCCAGCAGCTTTGCGGGACAGGGGGGGGAGACCCAGTACTTC.

In this sample, this clonotype turned up many times. This chain joins TRBV20-1 and TRBJ1-6; TRBD1 is a possible D gene (5 bases). The CDR3 sequence is 13 residues long. V shed 5 bases and J shed 7 bases, with 12 bases lying between them. The V gene's germline CDR1 is DFQATT and CDR2 SNEGSKA (reference sequence). CDR3: CSAPEGMNSPLHF. The DNA for the CDR3 is TGCAGTGCTCCCGAGGGGATGAATTCACCCCTCCACTTT.

Regarding this clonotype: A much larger clone differs by one base, so this may be a read error. The chain uses TRBV20-1 and TRBJ1-6; tentative D call: TRBD1 (5 bases). The V end lost 6 bases, the J end lost 8 bases, and 20 bases lay between the germline ends. Per germline, CDR1 DFQATT and CDR2 SNEGSKA (reference sequence). The CDR3 sequence is 15 residues long. The chain's CDR3 is CSAPTPGRFDSPLHF. The DNA for the CDR3 is TGCAGTGCGCCCACGCCAGGGCGTTTTGATTCACCCCTCCACTTT.

Of note for this clonotype: A read error may explain this, as a much larger clone is one base away. The chain recombines TRBV5-5 with TRBJ2-5, with 9 positions matching TRBD2. CDR1 is SGHKS, CDR2 YYEKEE, per germline (reference sequence). This CDR3 contains 14 residues. DNA for the CDR3: TGTGGCAGCAGCTCGCGGGGGGGCCAAGAGACCCAGTACTTC. It codes for CGSSSRGGQETQYF.

This clonotype showed up many times. The V call is TRBV5-1, the J call TRBJ2-1, with D possibly TRBD1 on 6 matching bases. The CDR3 runs 14 residues. V was trimmed by 4 bases and J by 5 bases, leaving 13 bases between them. Germline V gene sequence: CDR1 SGHRS, CDR2 YFSETQ. The CDR3 coding sequence is TGCGCCAGCAGCACAAGGGACATGGACAATGAGCAGTTCTTC. Translating gives CASSTRDMDNEQFF. The variable domain in full, completed from reference TRBV5-1 and TRBJ2-1, reads KAGVTQTPRYLIKTRGQQVTLSCSPISGHRSVSWYQQTPGQGLQFLFEYFSETQRNKGNFPGRFSGRQFSNSRSEMNVSTLELGDSALYLCASSTRDMDNEQFFGPGTRLTVL.

This clonotype occurred many times. The chain uses TRBV5-1 and TRBJ2-3; D is possibly TRBD2 (6 bases). V was pared by 4 bases and J by 3 bases, with 18 bases between. Per the germline V gene, CDR1 is SGHRS and CDR2 is YFSETQ. The CDR3 consists of 16 residues. The CDR3 region has the DNA TGCGCCAGCAGCCAAAGCGCGGGAATCGGGACAGATACGCAGTATTTT. This codes for CASSQSAGIGTDTQYF.

This clonotype was detected many times. The chain has TRBV14 and TRBJ2-1; 7 bases are a match to TRBD1. J was trimmed by 3 bases and V by 2 bases; bases with no gene match: 7. The germline V gene has CDR1 SGHDN and CDR2 FVKESK. This CDR3 contains 16 residues. CDR3: CASSQPGQSSYNEQFF. CDR3 coding DNA: TGTGCCAGCAGCCAACCGGGACAGTCCAGCTACAATGAGCAGTTCTTC.

About this clonotype: Given a much more abundant clone one base away, this may be a read error. The J gene is TRBJ2-1, the V gene TRBV7-2; TRBD1 might be the D (6 bases). The V end was cut by 4 bases, the J end by 9 bases, with 19 bases between. This CDR3 spans 15 amino acids. CDR1 is SGHTA, CDR2 FQGNSA, per germline. The CDR3 nucleotides are TGTGCCAGCAGCTCCCCCCGGACAGAAAAAAGTGAGCAGTTCTTC. This gives the protein CASSSPRTEKSEQFF.

The chain employs TRBV6-2 or TRBV6-3 and TRBJ1-5; 7 bases match TRBD1. J was trimmed by 6 bases and V by 6 bases; bases with no gene match: 11. The germline V gene has CDR1 MNHEY and CDR2 SVGEGT. This CDR3 contains 15 residues. The CDR3 here is CASSTGQAWSQPQHF. The CDR3, as DNA: TGTGCCAGCAGCACCGGACAGGCATGGAGTCAGCCCCAGCATTTT.

This clonotype came up many times. The V and J genes are TRBV20-1 and TRBJ1-5; a weak D match, TRBD1 (6 bases). The V end was cut by 3 bases, the J end by 3 bases, with 9 bases between. Germline V gives CDR1 DFQATT, CDR2 SNEGSKA (reference sequence). The CDR3 runs to 13 residues. CDR3 protein: CSARGGPNQPQHF. Here the CDR3 DNA reads TGCAGTGCTAGGGGGGGGCCCAATCAGCCCCAGCATTTT.

At least ten counts were recorded for this clonotype. The J gene is TRBJ2-5, the V gene TRBV4-2; 7 bases match TRBD1. Germline CDR1 reads LGHNA; CDR2 reads YNFKEQ. Trimming removed 4 bases from V and 1 base from J; junction bases left unmatched: 3. CDR3 length: 14 residues. This CDR3 reads CASSPRQGQETQYF. Written as DNA, the CDR3 is TGTGCCAGCAGCCCCCGACAGGGCCAAGAGACCCAGTACTTC.

This clonotype was seen more than once but under ten times. The chain combines TRBV30 with TRBJ1-2, with 9 positions matching TRBD1. The V segment lost 2 bases and the J segment 6 bases; nucleotides outside the gene matches: 10. Germline CDR1 reads GTSNPN; CDR2 reads SVGIG (reference sequence). The length of the CDR3 is 15 residues. In DNA, the CDR3 is TGTGCCTGGAGTCCCATGGACAGGGGCGATCATGGCTACACCTTC. Translation gives CAWSPMDRGDHGYTF.

As for this clonotype: A read error may be the cause here, since a much bigger clone is one base away. The chain links TRBV7-2 to TRBJ2-5, with a weak D call TRBD2 (6 bases). Germline V CDR1 and CDR2: SGHTA, FQGNSA. This CDR3 contains 14 residues. The CDR3 region has the DNA TGTGCCAACAGCTTAGGGACTGTCCGGGAGACCCAGTACTTC. The encoded protein is CANSLGTVRETQYF.

This clonotype was detected many times. V and J are TRBV6-1 and TRBJ2-3, with D possibly being TRBD2 (5 bases). Trimming took off 3 bases at V and 2 bases at J, with 12 bases between the two ends. Germline loops: CDR1 MNHNS, CDR2 SASEGT. The CDR3 has 15 amino acids. The CDR3 region has the DNA TGTGCCAGCAGTGATTGGGAGCTCCACACAGATACGCAGTATTTT. It yields the protein CASSDWELHTDTQYF.

Turning to this clonotype: Given a much more abundant clone one base away, this may be a read error. The conserved phenylalanine or tryptophan is not found at the CDR3 terminus, so this likely reflects a read error. The rearrangement links TRBV27 to TRBJ2-5; D remains ambiguous. CDR1 is MNHEY and CDR2 is SMNVEV in the germline V gene (reference sequence). V was clipped by 8 bases and J by 5 bases, with 12 bases between them. This CDR3 is built from 12 residues. CDR3 sequence reads: CASPNPNETQYL. In nucleotides, the CDR3 is TGTGCCAGCCCGAACCCAAACGAGACCCAGTACCTC.

Notes on this clonotype: A much larger clone lies one base from this, so it may be a read error. This chain joins TRBV5-1 and TRBJ2-5; TRBD1 aligns across 8 bases. The germline V gene encodes CDR1 SGHRS and CDR2 YFSETQ. CDR3 length equals 14 residues. The CDR3 DNA sequence: TGCGCCAGCAGCGACGACAGGGGAGGAGAGACCCTGTACTTC. Amino acid sequence: CASSDDRGGETLYF.